A selection of T cell receptor beta chains follows, all from one sample in a study of a mutant IDH1 vaccine in newly diagnosed glioma. Sequenced by immunoSEQ multiplex PCR; TCRdb stores in-frame clones only, minus some. The sample lists tens of thousands of clones; 74% were seen once. These receptors' antigens are unknown. The specimen was PBMCs, collected from a glioma patient whose treatment included an IDH1 peptide vaccine. All receptors come from a man between 45 and 60 years old with glioma. The CDR3 runs from the conserved cysteine through the conserved F or W. The order of the fields is V gene, J gene, clone size, D gene, CDR3 protein, CDR3 DNA. The D gene is left open where the match is weak. Size is omitted from some rows. Given values are once, few, many or a class for expanded clones.

TRBV27	TRBJ1-3	NA	NA	CASSQNPAGASGNTIYF	TGTGCCAGCAGCCAAAACCCGGCGGGGGCTTCTGGAAACACCATATATTTT
TRBV29-1	TRBJ1-1	NA	TRBD1	CSAETGRKTEAFF	TGCAGCGCCGAGACAGGGCGGAAAACTGAAGCTTTCTTT
TRBV5-5	TRBJ1-3	NA	NA	CASSLSAGAGNTIYF	TGTGCCAGCAGCTTGTCGGCAGGGGCTGGAAACACCATATATTTT
TRBV9	TRBJ1-6	NA	NA	CASSGGGTGHSPLHF	TGTGCCAGCAGCGGGGGGGGGACCGGGCATTCACCCCTCCACTTT
TRBV29-1	TRBJ2-2	NA	TRBD1	CSVEGTGYTGELFF	TGCAGCGTTGAAGGGACAGGGTACACCGGGGAGCTGTTTTTT
TRBV9	TRBJ2-2	NA	NA	CASSLRNTGELFF	TGTGCCAGCAGCCTTCGAAACACCGGGGAGCTGTTTTTT
TRBV7-8	TRBJ1-5	NA	TRBD1	CASSAGTGGNQPQHF	TGTGCCAGCAGTGCCGGGACAGGGGGCAATCAGCCCCAGCATTTT
TRBV15	TRBJ2-7	NA	NA	CATSRGSQGYEQYF	TGTGCCACCAGCAGAGGCTCACAGGGATACGAGCAGTACTTC
TRBV29-1	TRBJ1-1	NA	TRBD1	CSARTGARTEAFF	TGCAGTGCCCGCACAGGGGCGAGGACTGAAGCTTTCTTT
TRBV6-1	TRBJ1-4	NA	NA	CASVHRGGSNEKLFF	TGTGCCAGCGTCCACCGGGGCGGCTCTAATGAAAAACTGTTTTTT
TRBV4-2	TRBJ2-7	NA	NA	CASSQGAEVNPYEQYF	TGTGCCAGCAGCCAAGGGGCGGAGGTAAATCCCTACGAGCAGTACTTC
TRBV29-1	TRBJ1-1	few	NA	CSPERGGGTEAFF	TGCAGCCCCGAAAGGGGGGGAGGGACTGAAGCTTTCTTT
TRBV2	TRBJ1-5	once	NA	CASRRGLGRQNQPQHF	TGTGCCAGCAGAAGGGGTCTAGGGAGACAGAATCAGCCCCAGCATTTT
TRBV19	TRBJ1-1	NA	NA	CASSFSTGLNTEAFF	TGTGCCAGTAGTTTCTCGACAGGTCTGAACACTGAAGCTTTCTTT
TRBV29-1	TRBJ2-2	NA	NA	CSVAGVSNTGELFF	TGCAGCGTTGCAGGGGTGTCGAACACCGGGGAGCTGTTTTTT
TRBV10-1	TRBJ1-1	NA	NA	CASSAPLPKEWEAFF	TGCGCCAGCAGTGCGCCCTTACCAAAAGAATGGGAAGCTTTCTTT
TRBV10-3	TRBJ1-5	NA	NA	CAIRGNNQPQHF	TGTGCCATCAGGGGGAACAATCAGCCCCAGCATTTT
TRBV6-5	TRBJ2-7	NA	NA	CASSYSERSAYVQYF	TGTGCCAGCAGTTACTCGGAGAGATCGGCCTACGTGCAGTACTTC
TRBV19	TRBJ2-1	once	NA	CASRYSDSHNEQFF	TGTGCCAGTAGATATTCGGACAGTCACAATGAGCAGTTCTTC
TRBV18	TRBJ1-4	NA	NA	CASSPNPREKLFF	TGTGCCAGCTCACCAAACCCACGGGAAAAACTGTTTTTT
TRBV5-4	TRBJ1-4	NA	NA	CASSSGTARNEKLFF	TGTGCCAGCAGCTCGGGGACGGCTCGTAATGAAAAACTGTTTTTT
TRBV6-5	TRBJ1-2	NA	NA	CASSPRVSYGYTF	TGTGCCAGCAGCCCCAGGGTATCCTATGGCTACACCTTC
TRBV7-2	TRBJ2-5	NA	NA	CASSRPGRQETQYF	TGTGCCAGCAGCAGGCCGGGCCGCCAAGAGACCCAGTACTTC
TRBV18	TRBJ2-7	NA	TRBD1	CASSPSRGIGSYEQYF	TGTGCCAGCTCACCCAGCAGGGGGATTGGTTCCTACGAGCAGTACTTC
TRBV5-1	TRBJ1-5	NA	NA	CASSVTGRQPQHF	TGCGCCAGCAGCGTTACAGGGAGGCAGCCCCAGCATTTT
TRBV15	TRBJ2-1	NA	NA	CATSRVSGGDEQFF	TGTGCCACCAGCAGAGTCTCGGGTGGGGATGAGCAGTTCTTC
TRBV5-6	TRBJ2-2	NA	NA	CASSPTPNTGELFF	TGTGCCAGCAGCCCAACACCGAACACCGGGGAGCTGTTTTTT
TRBV30	TRBJ2-3	once	NA	CAWSVRGTDTQYF	TGTGCCTGGAGTGTACGGGGGACAGATACACAGTATTTT
TRBV13	TRBJ2-6	few	TRBD1	CASSLLQGRSGANVLTF	TGTGCCAGCAGCCTACTACAGGGGCGCTCTGGGGCCAACGTCCTGACTTTC
TRBV7-2	TRBJ2-7	NA	NA	CASSEQGAYEQYF	TGTGCCAGCAGCGAACAGGGAGCCTACGAGCAGTACTTC
TRBV5-1	TRBJ2-7	few	TRBD2	CASSLTSGGYEQYF	TGCGCCAGCAGCTTGACTAGCGGGGGTTACGAGCAGTACTTC
TRBV5-1	TRBJ2-5	NA	NA	CASSPGPLRMETQYF	TGCGCCAGCAGCCCGGGACCCCTAAGGATGGAGACCCAGTACTTC
TRBV7-9	TRBJ1-2	few	NA	CASSLPKYYGYTF	TGTGCCAGCAGCTTACCTAAGTACTATGGCTACACCTTC